A selection of T cell receptor beta chains follows, all from one sample in a study of OX40 agonist ivuxolimab in advanced cancers. Using immunoSEQ multiplex PCR, the repertoire was profiled, and TCRdb retains in-frame clones only, with some absent. Counted here are around 84,000 clones, around 94% occurring once; the ten biggest clones make up roughly 11%. Sequenced material: CD4+ or CD8+ T cells sorted from blood, taken in a trial of the OX40 agonist ivuxolimab. These receptors came from an adult with an advanced solid tumor such as melanoma, head and neck, liver or kidney cancer. CDR3s include the opening cysteine and the closing phenylalanine or tryptophan. Each record gives: J gene, V gene, D gene, clone size, CDR3 length, CDR3 protein, CDR3 DNA. A D gene is named only where the DNA matches it firmly. Clone size is shown for a subset of rows, as once, few, many or a class of expanded clone.

j_gene: TRBJ1-6
v_gene: TRBV7-8
d_gene: NA
abundance: once
len: 17
CDR3aa: CASSHTRGLSYNSPLHF
CDR3nt: TGTGCCAGCAGCCACACGCGGGGACTCTCCTATAATTCACCCCTCCACTTT

j_gene: TRBJ2-7
v_gene: TRBV2
d_gene: TRBD2
abundance: once
len: 16
CDR3aa: CASSEAALAGGYEQYF
CDR3nt: TGTGCCAGCAGTGAAGCAGCCCTAGCGGGAGGGTACGAGCAGTACTTC

j_gene: TRBJ1-2
v_gene: TRBV21-1
d_gene: NA
abundance: NA
len: 14
CDR3aa: CASSKGGANYGYTF
CDR3nt: TGTGCCAGCAGCAAGGGTGGGGCGAACTATGGCTACACCTTC

j_gene: TRBJ1-1
v_gene: TRBV6-4
d_gene: NA
abundance: few
len: 13
CDR3aa: CASSTQANTEAFF
CDR3nt: TGTGCCAGCAGTACCCAGGCGAACACTGAAGCTTTCTTT

j_gene: TRBJ2-7
v_gene: TRBV11-2
d_gene: NA
abundance: NA
len: 16
CDR3aa: CASSSAGKYGTYEQYF
CDR3nt: TGTGCCAGCAGCTCCGCGGGGAAATATGGGACCTACGAGCAGTACTTC

j_gene: TRBJ2-7
v_gene: TRBV11-2
d_gene: NA
abundance: once
len: 14
CDR3aa: CASSPTGPLFQQYF
CDR3nt: TGTGCCAGCAGCCCGACAGGACCTCTTTTCCAGCAGTACTTC

j_gene: TRBJ2-7
v_gene: TRBV5-1
d_gene: NA
abundance: NA
len: 13
CDR3aa: CASTYGHSSEQYF
CDR3nt: TGCGCCAGCACCTATGGACACAGCAGCGAGCAGTACTTC

j_gene: TRBJ2-7
v_gene: TRBV11-1
d_gene: NA
abundance: NA
len: 13
CDR3aa: CASSFSLSYEQYF
CDR3nt: TGTGCCAGCAGCTTTAGCCTGTCCTACGAGCAGTACTTC

j_gene: TRBJ1-1
v_gene: TRBV7-9
d_gene: NA
abundance: NA
len: 14
CDR3aa: CASNMGQGGTEAFF
CDR3nt: TGTGCCAGCAATATGGGGCAGGGAGGCACTGAAGCTTTCTTT

j_gene: TRBJ2-7
v_gene: TRBV7-3
d_gene: NA
abundance: NA
len: 12
CDR3aa: CASSLTVYEQYF
CDR3nt: TGTGCCAGCAGCTTAACGGTCTACGAGCAGTACTTC

j_gene: TRBJ1-1
v_gene: TRBV15
d_gene: TRBD1
abundance: NA
len: 14
CDR3aa: CATSASTGITEAFF
CDR3nt: TGTGCCACCAGCGCCTCGACAGGGATCACTGAAGCTTTCTTT